This T cell receptor beta chain was sequenced for a study of CD8+ T cells in alopecia areata. Study results and caveats: Lesional tissue from the scalp (especially in alopecia totalis/universalis) showed higher clonality than normal scalp.

The length of the CDR3 is 18 residues. With V trimmed by 4 bases and J by 4 bases, 12 bases remained unmatched. Germline V CDR1 and CDR2: SGHTA, FQGNSA. Treatment specified: oral pan-JAK inhibitor, 5-10 mg twice daily. RNA was extracted and reverse transcribed into cDNA as the sequencing template. The method was immunoSEQ multiplex PCR; TCRdb's version includes in-frame clones alone and lacks a portion of them. The sample consists of over 150,000 clones, less than 70% of them appearing once. Concerning this clone: Its specificity is not known.

The source is a human donor with alopecia areata. The V call is TRBV7-2, the J call TRBJ2-3, with 12 nucleotides matching TRBD2. This specimen was CD4+ T cells sorted from blood, taken at week 24, from a patient treated with tofacitinib. The CDR3 here is CASSSQILAGGVADTQYF. The CDR3, as DNA: TGTGCCAGCAGCTCCCAAATACTAGCGGGGGGAGTGGCAGATACGCAGTATTTT.